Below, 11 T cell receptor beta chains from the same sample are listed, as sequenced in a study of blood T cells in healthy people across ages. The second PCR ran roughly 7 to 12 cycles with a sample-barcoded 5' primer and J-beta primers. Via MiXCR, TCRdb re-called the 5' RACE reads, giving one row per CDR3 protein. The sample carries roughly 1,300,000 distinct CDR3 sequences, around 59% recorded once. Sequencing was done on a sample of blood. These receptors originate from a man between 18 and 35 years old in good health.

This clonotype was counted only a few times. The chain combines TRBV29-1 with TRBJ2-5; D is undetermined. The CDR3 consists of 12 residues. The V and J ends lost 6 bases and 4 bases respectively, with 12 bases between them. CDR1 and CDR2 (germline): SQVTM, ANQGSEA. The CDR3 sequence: CSVPHFGETQYF. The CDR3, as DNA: TGCAGCGTCCCCCATTTTGGAGAGACCCAGTACTTC.

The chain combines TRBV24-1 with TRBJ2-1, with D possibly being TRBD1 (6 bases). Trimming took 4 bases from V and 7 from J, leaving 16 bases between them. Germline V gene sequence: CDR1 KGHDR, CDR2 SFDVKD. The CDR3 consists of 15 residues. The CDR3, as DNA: TGTGCCACCAGTGACCCCGGTGGCAGGGGAAATGAGCAGTTCTTC. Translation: CATSDPGGRGNEQFF.

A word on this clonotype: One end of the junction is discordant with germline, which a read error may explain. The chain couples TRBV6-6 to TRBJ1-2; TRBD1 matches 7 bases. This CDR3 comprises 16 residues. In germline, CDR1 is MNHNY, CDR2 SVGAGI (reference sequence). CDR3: CASSYSVQTGLDGCTF. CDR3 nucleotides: TGTGCCAGCAGTTACTCCGTCCAGACAGGGTTGGATGGCTGCACCTTC.

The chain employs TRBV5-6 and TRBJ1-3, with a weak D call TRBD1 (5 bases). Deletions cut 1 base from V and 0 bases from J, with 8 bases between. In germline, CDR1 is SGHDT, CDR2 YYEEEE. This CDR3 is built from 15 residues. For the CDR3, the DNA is TGTGCCAGCAGCTTGAGGGGCGCCTCTGGAAACACCATATATTTT. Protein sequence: CASSLRGASGNTIYF. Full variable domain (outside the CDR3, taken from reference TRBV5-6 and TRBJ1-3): DAGVTQSPTHLIKTRGQQVTLRCSPKSGHDTVSWYQQALGQGPQFIFQYYEEEERQRGNFPDRFSGHQFPNYSSELNVNALLLGDSALYLCASSLRGASGNTIYFGEGSWLTVV.

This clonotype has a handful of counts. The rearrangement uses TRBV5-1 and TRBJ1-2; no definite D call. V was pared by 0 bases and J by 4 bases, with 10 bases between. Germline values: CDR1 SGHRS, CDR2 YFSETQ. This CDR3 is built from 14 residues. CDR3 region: CASSLGSVAYGYTF. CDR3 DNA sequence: TGCGCCAGCAGCTTGGGAAGCGTGGCCTATGGCTACACCTTC.

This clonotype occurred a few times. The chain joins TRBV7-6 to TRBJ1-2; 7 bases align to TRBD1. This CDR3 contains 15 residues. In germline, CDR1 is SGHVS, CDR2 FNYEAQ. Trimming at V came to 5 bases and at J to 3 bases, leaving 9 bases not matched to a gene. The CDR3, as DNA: TGTGCCAGCAGCGTAGGAACAGGGGCTGACTATGGCTACACCTTC. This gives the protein CASSVGTGADYGYTF.

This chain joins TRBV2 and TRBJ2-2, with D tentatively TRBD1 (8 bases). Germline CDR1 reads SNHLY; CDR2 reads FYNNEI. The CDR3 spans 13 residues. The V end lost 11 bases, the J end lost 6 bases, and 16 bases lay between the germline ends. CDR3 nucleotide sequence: TGTGCCGGACGGACAGGGAGGGCCGGGGAGCTGTTTTTT. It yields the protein CAGRTGRAGELFF. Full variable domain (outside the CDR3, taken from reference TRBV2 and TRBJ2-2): EPEVTQTPSHQVTQMGQEVILRCVPISNHLYFYWYRQILGQKVEFLVSFYNNEISEKSEIFDDQFSVERPDGSNFTLKIRSTKLEDSAMYFCAGRTGRAGELFFGEGSRLTVL.

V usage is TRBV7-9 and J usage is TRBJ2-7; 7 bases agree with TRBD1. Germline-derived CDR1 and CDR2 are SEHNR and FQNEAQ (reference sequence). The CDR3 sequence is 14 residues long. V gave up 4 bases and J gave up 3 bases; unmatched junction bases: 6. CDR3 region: CASSSTTGLYEQYF. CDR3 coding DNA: TGTGCCAGCAGCTCGACGACAGGGCTCTACGAGCAGTACTTC.

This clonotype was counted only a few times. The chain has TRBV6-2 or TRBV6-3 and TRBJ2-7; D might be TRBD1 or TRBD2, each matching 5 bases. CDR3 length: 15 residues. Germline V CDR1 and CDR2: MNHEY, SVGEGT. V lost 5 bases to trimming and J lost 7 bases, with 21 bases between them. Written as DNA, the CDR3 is TGTGCCAGCAGTACCCGGGACGCAGGCCTAGGAGAGCAGTACTTC. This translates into CASSTRDAGLGEQYF.

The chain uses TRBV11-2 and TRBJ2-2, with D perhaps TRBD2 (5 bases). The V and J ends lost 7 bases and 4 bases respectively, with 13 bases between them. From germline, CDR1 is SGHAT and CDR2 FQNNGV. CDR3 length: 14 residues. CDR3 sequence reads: CASKPAGGTGELFF. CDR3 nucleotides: TGTGCCAGCAAACCCGCGGGCGGCACCGGGGAGCTGTTTTTT.

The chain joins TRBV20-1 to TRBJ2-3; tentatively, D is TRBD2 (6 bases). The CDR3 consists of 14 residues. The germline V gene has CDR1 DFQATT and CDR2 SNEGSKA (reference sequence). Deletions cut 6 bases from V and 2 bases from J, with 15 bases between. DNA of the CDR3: TGCAGTGCGACGGGACTGACAAACACAGATACGCAGTATTTT. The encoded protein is CSATGLTNTDTQYF.